Listed below are T cell receptor beta chains from one sample, sequenced in a study of blood T cells in healthy people across ages. Each CDR3 protein is one row after TCRdb ran MiXCR on the 5' RACE reads. The top ten hold 20% to 25% of the sample, which has about 970,000 distinct CDR3 sequences, roughly 51% seen once. The source material was blood. Every receptor here comes from a woman aged 55-75 years in good health. Both conserved end residues are part of each CDR3. Fields, in order: J gene, clone size, V gene, D gene, CDR3 DNA, CDR3 protein. The D gene is left open where the match is weak. Clone size is shown for a subset of rows, as once, few, many or a class of expanded clone.

>TRBJ2-1|NA|TRBV4-1|TRBD2
TGCGCCAGCAGCCAAGTTCCGACTAGCGGCAACAATGAGCAGTTCTTC
CASSQVPTSGNNEQFF
>TRBJ2-3|NA|TRBV4-1|NA
TGCGCCAGCAGCCATTACACTCGGGATACGGATACGCAGTATTTT
CASSHYTRDTDTQYF
>TRBJ2-5|NA|TRBV6-5|NA
TGTGCCAGCAGTGACATCCAGCAAGAGACCCAGTACTTC
CASSDIQQETQYF
>TRBJ2-5|NA|TRBV20-1|NA
TGCAGTGCTAGAGCCGGCAGTGTGGGCCAAGAGACCCAGTACTTC
CSARAGSVGQETQYF
>TRBJ2-5|NA|TRBV20-1|NA
TGCAGTGCTAGTTACAGACAAGAGACCCAGTACTTC
CSASYRQETQYF
>TRBJ2-7|few|TRBV5-5|NA
TGTGCCAGCAGCTTGGTGGCGGATCACTACGAGCAGTACTTC
CASSLVADHYEQYF
>TRBJ2-7|few|TRBV12-3/TRBV12-4|NA
TGTGCCAGCAGCAAAAACCCCTACGAGCAGTACTTC
CASSKNPYEQYF
>TRBJ2-4|NA|TRBV7-9|NA
TGTGCCAGCACTCCACCGGAGGGTGGGACAAACATTCAGTACTTC
CASTPPEGGTNIQYF
>TRBJ2-2|few|TRBV9|NA
TGTGCCAGCAGCGTAGCTCGAGGGCTCGGGGAGCTGTTTTTT
CASSVARGLGELFF
>TRBJ2-3|NA|TRBV29-1|TRBD1
TGCAGCGCTGAGATCCGGACAGGCACAGATGCGCAGTATTTT
CSAEIRTGTDAQYF
>TRBJ2-7|NA|TRBV7-2|TRBD1
TGTGCCAGCAGCTTACAGGGGGCGCAGAGGGAGCAGTACTTC
CASSLQGAQREQYF
>TRBJ2-1|once|TRBV12-5|TRBD2
TGTGCTAGTGGTTTGACGTCTAGCGGGAGTAGGTACAATGAGCAGTTCTTC
CASGLTSSGSRYNEQFF
>TRBJ2-5|NA|TRBV20-1|TRBD2
TGCAGTGCGGGACTATCGGAGACCCAGTACTTC
CSAGLSETQYF
>TRBJ2-3|few|TRBV20-1|TRBD2
TGCAGTGCGCAACTAGCGGGAGTTTCAGATACGCAGTATTTT
CSAQLAGVSDTQYF
>TRBJ1-1|NA|TRBV5-1|TRBD1
TGCGCCAGCAGGCAACAGGGGGCCGTGAACACTGAAGCTTTCTTT
CASRQQGAVNTEAFF
>TRBJ2-5|NA|TRBV4-1|TRBD1
TGCGCCAGCAGCCAAGAACTGGCAGGGGGCAAACGAGAGACCCAGTACTTC
CASSQELAGGKRETQYF
>TRBJ2-4|once|TRBV2|NA
TGTGCCGGCATCCGAGCGGACAAAAACATTCAGTACTTC
CAGIRADKNIQYF
>TRBJ1-4|NA|TRBV7-9|NA
TGTGCCAGCAGCTCCAAAGGATCTAATGAAAAACTGTTTTTT
CASSSKGSNEKLFF
>TRBJ2-1|NA|TRBV20-1|TRBD2
TGCAGTGCAACCGAGACTAGCGGGAACTCGGCACAGTTCTTC
CSATETSGNSAQFF
>TRBJ2-2|NA|TRBV12-3/TRBV12-4|NA
TGTGCCTGGGTTTTACTCGCGCGGGAGCTGTTTTTT
CAWVLLARELFF
>TRBJ2-5|NA|TRBV12-3/TRBV12-4|NA
TGTGCCAGCAGTCCGGACGGAGAAGAGACCCAGTACTTC
CASSPDGEETQYF
>TRBJ2-2|NA|TRBV29-1|NA
TGCAGCGTTGTATCGGTAGCCCTCGGGGGGCTGTTTTTT
CSVVSVALGGLFF
>TRBJ2-4|once|TRBV27|NA
TGTGCCAGCAGTTTTCGGTCCCCGAAACGAGGTTACGGGCAGTACTTC
CASSFRSPKRGYGQYF
>TRBJ2-7|NA|TRBV29-1|NA
TGCAGCGTTGAGGGGGCAGACTTCTCCTACAATGAGCAGTACTTC
CSVEGADFSYNEQYF
>TRBJ2-3|NA|TRBV7-9|TRBD1
TGTGCCAGCAGCCGACAGGGTACAACAGATACGCAGTATTTT
CASSRQGTTDTQYF
>TRBJ2-7|many|TRBV12-3/TRBV12-4|NA
TGTGCCAGCAGTCCCGCCTACGAGCAGTACTTC
CASSPAYEQYF
>TRBJ2-3|NA|TRBV27|NA
TGTGCCAGCAATCGACTGGCGGGACTCACAGATACGCAGTATTTT
CASNRLAGLTDTQYF
>TRBJ2-1|few|TRBV20-1|NA
TGCAGTGCTAGAGATCAGGGGACTACCTCCTACAATGAGCAGTTCTTC
CSARDQGTTSYNEQFF
>TRBJ2-7|few|TRBV6-2/TRBV6-3|NA
TGTGCCAGCGTCGGACTCCTCTACGAGCAGTACTTC
CASVGLLYEQYF
>TRBJ2-1|few|TRBV20-1|TRBD1
TGCAGTGCTAGCGGGCAGGGGGCCCTTTCCAATGAGCAGTTCTTC
CSASGQGALSNEQFF
>TRBJ2-1|few|TRBV20-1|TRBD2
TGCAGTGCTAGAGATCGGGCTAGCGGAGCCGTCGTTGAGCAGTTCTTC
CSARDRASGAVVEQFF
>TRBJ2-7|NA|TRBV20-1|NA
TGCAGTGCTGCTTCGGGGACTGTCTCCTACGAGCAGTACTTC
CSAASGTVSYEQYF
>TRBJ1-2|NA|TRBV5-1|TRBD1
TGCGCCAGCAGTCCGGGGACAGCCTCACCTCTGCACACCTTC
CASSPGTASPLHTF
>TRBJ2-7|NA|TRBV18|NA
TGTGCCAGCAACTCAGGCGGGCCTGCGACCTACGAGCAGTACTTC
CASNSGGPATYEQYF
>TRBJ2-6|NA|TRBV5-1|NA
TGCGCCAGCAGCTTGGGCTCTCTGGGGTCCAACGTCCTGACTTTC
CASSLGSLGSNVLTF
>TRBJ2-1|few|TRBV7-2|TRBD2
TGTGCCAGCAGCTTGGGACTAGCGGGAGGGCCTGAGGATGAGCAGTTCTTC
CASSLGLAGGPEDEQFF
>TRBJ2-4|few|TRBV20-1|TRBD1
TGCAGTGCTAAAACTCGGACAGGGCAAGATTATGGCAAAAACATTCAGTACTTC
CSAKTRTGQDYGKNIQYF
>TRBJ2-3|few|TRBV5-4|NA
TGTGCCAGCAGCTTGAGGGCGGCGCAAGGTACGCAGTATTTT
CASSLRAAQGTQYF
>TRBJ2-5|NA|TRBV20-1|NA
TGCAGCCACCCGACCGTCGGGGAGACCCAGTACTTC
CSHPTVGETQYF
>TRBJ1-2|NA|TRBV3-1|NA
TGTGCCAGCAGCCGGACGGGGGAGAGCTATGGCTACACCTTC
CASSRTGESYGYTF
>TRBJ1-2|few|TRBV6-1|NA
TGTGCCAGCAAACTCCGCTCCGCGGGGTCGGGCTATGGCTACACCTTC
CASKLRSAGSGYGYTF
>TRBJ2-7|NA|TRBV4-1|NA
TGCGCCAGCAGCCAAGTCGGTGTCTACGAGCAGTACTTC
CASSQVGVYEQYF
>TRBJ2-7|NA|TRBV5-1|TRBD1
TGCGCCAGCAGCGTCGGGACAGGGAACGAGCAGTACTTC
CASSVGTGNEQYF
>TRBJ2-4|NA|TRBV12-3/TRBV12-4|TRBD2
TGTGCCAGCAATTTTAGCGGGAAAGGGGCCAAAAACATTCAGTACTTC
CASNFSGKGAKNIQYF
>TRBJ2-1|NA|TRBV25-1|TRBD2
TGTGCCAGCAGTGAATGGACTAGCGGGATTATTAATGAGCAGTTCTTC
CASSEWTSGIINEQFF
>TRBJ2-5|NA|TRBV6-4|NA
TGTGCCAGCAGTGACTCGAGATTCAAAGGGGCGTTCCAAGAGACCCAGTACTTC
CASSDSRFKGAFQETQYF
>TRBJ2-7|many|TRBV12-3/TRBV12-4|NA
TGTGCCAGCAGTAACAGACTAACTCAGTACTTC
CASSNRLTQYF
>TRBJ2-3|NA|TRBV25-1|TRBD2
TGTGCCAGCAGTGAATTTGCGGGAGTGGGGAATACGCAGTATTTT
CASSEFAGVGNTQYF
>TRBJ1-1|NA|TRBV30|NA
TGTGCCTGGGGCGAGGGAACGAACACTGAAGCTTTCTTT
CAWGEGTNTEAFF
>TRBJ2-4|NA|TRBV20-1|TRBD2
TGCAGTGCTAGAGATCAAAGGGCGGGAGCGAGCTTTAGGGTTCAGTACTTC
CSARDQRAGASFRVQYF
>TRBJ2-1|once|TRBV28|TRBD2
TGTGCCAGCAGGGCTCCGGGACTAGCGAACCATGAGCAGTTCTTC
CASRAPGLANHEQFF
>TRBJ2-7|NA|TRBV7-2|TRBD1
TGTGCCAGCAGCTTAGGAGGACAGGGGACCTACGAGCAGTACTTC
CASSLGGQGTYEQYF
>TRBJ2-5|few|TRBV4-2|TRBD2
TGTGCCAGCAGCCAAGATATAGGTAGCGGGATCCAAGAGACCCAGTACTTC
CASSQDIGSGIQETQYF
>TRBJ1-4|NA|TRBV11-2|TRBD1
TGTGCCAGCAGCACCGACAGGGATGAAAAACTGTTTTTT
CASSTDRDEKLFF
>TRBJ2-2|NA|TRBV11-2|NA
TGTGCCAGCAGCTTATTCTTCCTCAGGGTCAACACCGGGGAGCTGTTTTTT
CASSLFFLRVNTGELFF
>TRBJ2-5|NA|TRBV6-5|NA
TGTGCCAGCAGTTACCATCGAAAGGACCCCAAAGAGACCCAGTACTTC
CASSYHRKDPKETQYF
>TRBJ1-1|NA|TRBV4-3|NA
TGCGCCAGCAGCCAAGGGAATAAGGCCACACCGAACACTGAAGCTTTCTTT
CASSQGNKATPNTEAFF
>TRBJ2-7|NA|TRBV20-1|NA
TGCAGTGCTTTCCGGGCTAACGGAACCTACGAGCAGTACTTC
CSAFRANGTYEQYF
>TRBJ2-1|NA|TRBV7-8|NA
TGTGCCAGCAGCCCTTCTCCGCGGGACTGGGGGAGCAATGAGCAGTTCTTC
CASSPSPRDWGSNEQFF